Presented here are 26 T cell receptor beta chains from one specimen sequenced in a study of metastatic and nonmetastatic thyroid tumors. Thyroid surgery took place with no prior treatment in any patient. TCRdb reanalyzed the PCR reads with MiXCR. The repertoire includes tens of thousands of clones, about a sixth of them detected once, and 9% to 10% sits in the top ten. Input material: tumor tissue. These TCRs come from a female donor with papillary thyroid cancer or a benign thyroid nodule (not recorded which). Some clones in this sample may be carry-over from other donors' samples.

Notes on this clone: Germline and junction disagree at one end, which may indicate a read error. Here the CDR3 DNA reads TGTGCCAGCAATCTCACGACAGAAGAGACCCTGTACTTC. Translated: CASNLTTEETLYF. The J gene is TRBJ2-1, the V gene TRBV6-1; tentative D call: TRBD1 (5 bases). Germline V lookup: CDR1 MNHNS, CDR2 SASEGT. The CDR3 has 13 residues.

The rearrangement uses TRBV20-1 and TRBJ1-2, with a weak D call TRBD1 (6 bases). This CDR3 region has 15 residues. In germline, CDR1 is DFQATT, CDR2 SNEGSKA (reference sequence). The V end lost 5 bases, the J end lost 2 bases, and 18 bases lay between the germline ends. As DNA, the CDR3 is TGCAGTGCTGGAACATACAGGGTTTCCAACTATGGCTACACCTTC. Amino acid sequence: CSAGTYRVSNYGYTF.

This clone was found many times. J is TRBJ1-6 and V is TRBV25-1; D uncertain. Germline V gene sequence: CDR1 MGHDK, CDR2 SYGVNS. The CDR3 runs 14 residues. Trimming stripped 6 bases from V and 7 bases from J, with 13 bases between. CDR3 in amino acids: CASSRLDENSPLHF. The CDR3 DNA is TGTGCCAGCAGCAGACTGGACGAGAATTCACCCCTCCACTTT.

This clone was observed a handful of times. A much larger clone lies a single base off, so this may be a read error. V and J are TRBV7-2 and TRBJ1-5; TRBD1 is a possible D gene (6 bases). The CDR3 contains 13 residues. Trimming cost V 4 bases and J 5 bases, with 9 bases left between them. The V gene's germline CDR1 is SGHTA and CDR2 FQGNSA. The chain's CDR3 is CASSSGAYQPQHF. In DNA form, the CDR3 reads TGTGCCAGCAGCTCGGGGGCTTATCAGCCCCAGCATTTT.

The sample holds many counts of this clone. V gene TRBV5-1 combines with J gene TRBJ2-1, with 7 positions matching TRBD2. The CDR3 loop spans 15 amino acids. V dropped 2 bases and J dropped 0; count of bases not matched to a gene: 2. From germline, CDR1 is SGHRS and CDR2 YFSETQ. This chain's CDR3 is CASSFSSGSYNEQFF. In nucleotides, the CDR3 is TGCGCCAGCAGCTTCTCTAGCGGCTCCTACAATGAGCAGTTCTTC.

This clone has at least ten counts. The rearrangement uses TRBV24-1 and TRBJ2-1; 7 bases map to TRBD2. Germline CDR1 reads KGHDR; CDR2 reads SFDVKD. The junction had 9 bases not matched to a gene; V was cut back by 5 bases and J by 3 bases. The CDR3 is 16 residues long. The CDR3, as DNA: TGTGCCACCAGTGTAGCGGGCGGAAGGAACTACAATGAGCAGTTCTTC. It specifies CATSVAGGRNYNEQFF.

This clone came up many times. The chain has TRBV18 and TRBJ1-6; D not resolved. Germline CDR1 reads KGHSH; CDR2 reads LQKENI. V lost 3 bases, J lost 11 bases, and 17 bases lay in between. The CDR3 sequence is 15 residues long. The CDR3 loop reads CASSPDKSSSPPLHF. Written as DNA, the CDR3 is TGTGCCAGCTCACCCGATAAGTCATCCTCGCCACCCCTCCACTTT.

This clone is labeled medium-sized. CDR3 region: CASNRWGQGPNYGYTF. CDR3 bases: TGTGCCAGCAACCGATGGGGACAGGGGCCTAACTATGGCTACACCTTC. The V call is TRBV6-2 or TRBV6-3, the J call TRBJ1-2, with 10 bases identical to TRBD1. The germline V gene encodes CDR1 MNHEY and CDR2 SVGEGT. V was pared by 7 bases and J by 0 bases, with 8 bases of the junction left unmatched. This CDR3 spans 16 amino acids.

The gene calls are TRBV30 and TRBJ1-6; D unresolved. The germline CDR1 and CDR2 sequences are GTSNPN and SVGIG (reference sequence). The ends were cut back, 5 bases at V and 10 bases at J, with 9 bases in the middle. The CDR3 runs to 11 residues. The CDR3 region has the DNA TGTGCCTGGGGGAGAGAGTCACCCCTCCACTTT. Amino acid sequence: CAWGRESPLHF.

The gene calls are TRBV4-2 and TRBJ2-3; 7 bases are shared with TRBD2. In germline, CDR1 is LGHNA, CDR2 YNFKEQ. V was pared by 0 bases and J by 6 bases, with 12 bases of the junction left unmatched. The CDR3 extends over 17 amino acids. CDR3 bases: TGTGCCAGCAGCCAAGAGGGGGAGGGAGGGTCGGTGGATACGCAGTATTTT. Amino acids: CASSQEGEGGSVDTQYF.

In this sample, this clone turned up many times. The rearrangement uses TRBV28 and TRBJ1-2, with D possibly being TRBD1 (5 bases). V was trimmed by 6 bases and J by 4 bases, leaving 12 bases between them. This CDR3 spans 13 amino acids. Germline CDR1 reads MDHEN; CDR2 reads SYDVKM. The CDR3 protein is CASRLGTLYGYTF. In nucleotides, the CDR3 is TGTGCCAGCAGACTGGGGACTCTCTATGGCTACACCTTC.

Remarks on this clone: Compared with germline, one end of the junction differs, possibly owing to a read error. The CDR3 sequence is CASSRQVRNGELFF. CDR3 bases: TGCGCCAGCAGCCGACAGGTGAGGAACGGGGAGCTGTTCTTT. V usage is TRBV4-1 and J usage is TRBJ2-2, with D possibly TRBD1 on 6 matching bases. Germline V gives CDR1 MGHRA, CDR2 YSYEKL. This CDR3 has 14 residues.

The sample holds many counts of this clone. The chain recombines TRBV6-1 with TRBJ2-3; D possibly matches TRBD1 or TRBD2 (5 bases each). Trimming took 2 bases from V and 0 from J, leaving 21 bases between them. The CDR3 covers 19 residues. Germline V gives CDR1 MNHNS, CDR2 SASEGT. The CDR3 bases are TGTGCCAGCAGTGAACCCCAATTAATTGCCGGGACCAGCACAGATACGCAGTATTTT. Its protein product is CASSEPQLIAGTSTDTQYF.

The J gene is TRBJ1-2, the V gene TRBV6-2 or TRBV6-3; D is unclear. Germline-derived CDR1 and CDR2 are MNHEY and SVGEGT. V dropped 5 bases and J dropped 3 bases, with 7 bases sitting between them. The CDR3 is 12 amino acids. CDR3: CASSLTYYGYTF. CDR3 bases: TGTGCCAGCAGTCTGACTTACTATGGCTACACCTTC.

This clone showed up many times. This chain links TRBV24-1 with TRBJ2-3, with TRBD1 matching over 10 bases. The CDR3 is 16 residues long. The V segment lost 5 bases and the J segment 4 bases; nucleotides outside the gene matches: 8. Germline V gene data show CDR1 as KGHDR and CDR2 as SFDVKD. This chain's CDR3 is CATSASGQGSPDTQYF. DNA of the CDR3: TGTGCCACCAGTGCCTCGGGACAGGGGTCCCCAGATACGCAGTATTTT.

This clone was seen repeatedly, ten times or more. V usage is TRBV18 and J usage is TRBJ2-3; D unresolved. The V end lost 1 base, the J end lost 3 bases, and 5 bases lay between the germline ends. There are 13 residues in the CDR3. CDR1 is KGHSH and CDR2 is LQKENI in the germline V gene. The CDR3: CASSPLPTDTQYF. DNA for the CDR3: TGTGCCAGCTCACCACTTCCTACAGATACGCAGTATTTT.

This chain joins TRBV7-9 and TRBJ1-1; D is unresolved. V was clipped by 1 base and J by 4 bases, with 13 bases between them. CDR3 length: 15 amino acids. The germline gives CDR1 SEHNR, CDR2 FQNEAQ (reference sequence). DNA for the CDR3: TGTGCCAGCAGCTTAGGACCTCCGGCGGTCACTGAAGCTTTCTTT. As protein: CASSLGPPAVTEAFF.

The V call is TRBV29-1, the J call TRBJ2-5; D is uncertain. CDR3 length: 13 residues. The germline CDR1 and CDR2 sequences are SQVTM and ANQGSEA. Trimming stripped 4 bases from V and 6 bases from J, with 15 bases between. Here the CDR3 reads CSVARPLGQTQYF. The CDR3 bases are TGCAGCGTTGCTCGCCCCCTCGGACAGACCCAGTACTTC.

Many counts were recorded for this clone. In DNA form, the CDR3 reads TGTGCCTCCCAGACTAGCGGGAGGGAAAACATTCAGTACTTC. Its translation: CASQTSGRENIQYF. The genes are TRBV7-9 and TRBJ2-4, with 14 bases lining up with TRBD2. The CDR3 contains 14 residues. Per the germline V gene, CDR1 is SEHNR and CDR2 is FQNEAQ (reference sequence). Trimming took 11 bases from V and 5 from J; bases not matched to a gene: 5.

This clone was observed at least ten times. The J gene is TRBJ1-2, the V gene TRBV4-2; 8 bases line up with TRBD1. Germline V gene sequence: CDR1 LGHNA, CDR2 YNFKEQ. The CDR3 has 16 amino acids. With 0 bases clipped from V and 1 base from J, the junction kept 4 bases outside the gene matches. The CDR3: CASSQDPGGVNYGYTF. The CDR3, as DNA: TGTGCCAGCAGCCAAGACCCAGGGGGCGTTAACTATGGCTACACCTTC.

This clone has at least ten counts. The V call is TRBV2, the J call TRBJ1-1; no clear D. Between the trimmed V and J ends, which lost 3 bases and 7 bases, there was a span of 6 bases. In germline, CDR1 is SNHLY, CDR2 FYNNEI. The CDR3 covers 11 residues. CDR3 sequence reads: CASSDGYEAFF. The CDR3 DNA sequence: TGTGCCAGCAGTGACGGATATGAAGCTTTCTTT.

This clone was counted between two and nine times. V and J are TRBV5-6 and TRBJ1-2; D remains unclear. The length of the CDR3 is 14 residues. Germline V lookup: CDR1 SGHDT, CDR2 YYEEEE. V shed 0 bases and J shed 4 bases, with 10 bases lying between them. For the CDR3, the DNA is TGTGCCAGCAGCTTGGGCAGTGCTCTCTATGGCTACACCTTC. As protein: CASSLGSALYGYTF. The full variable domain, rest sourced from reference TRBV5-6 and TRBJ1-2, is DAGVTQSPTHLIKTRGQQVTLRCSPKSGHDTVSWYQQALGQGPQFIFQYYEEEERQRGNFPDRFSGHQFPNYSSELNVNALLLGDSALYLCASSLGSALYGYTFGSGTRLTVV.

This clone has at least ten counts. The chain recombines TRBV7-2 with TRBJ2-1, with 9 nucleotides matching TRBD1. The J segment lost 4 bases and the V segment lost 7 bases, leaving 5 bases of the junction unmatched. Germline V gene sequence: CDR1 SGHTA, CDR2 FQGNSA. The CDR3 is 14 amino acids. DNA of the CDR3: TGTGCCAGCAACCCCGGGACAGGGTACAATGAGCAGTTCTTC. It encodes CASNPGTGYNEQFF.

This clone was seen many times. The chain has TRBV20-1 and TRBJ1-1; 7 bases are shared with TRBD1. Germline-derived CDR1 and CDR2 are DFQATT and SNEGSKA (reference sequence). The CDR3 covers 13 residues. J gave up 6 bases and V 7 bases, and 11 bases lay outside the gene matches. DNA of the CDR3: TGCAGTGGGACGGGACAGCGGGGCCCTGAAGCTTTCTTT. This translates into CSGTGQRGPEAFF.

This clone was detected ten times or more. This chain joins TRBV6-2 or TRBV6-3 and TRBJ2-2, with 11 bases identical to TRBD2. Trimming at V came to 6 bases and at J to 6 bases, leaving 6 bases not matched to a gene. Looked up from germline, CDR1 is MNHEY and CDR2 is SVGEGT. CDR3 size: 15 residues. CDR3 loop: CASRDGTSGAGELFF. DNA of the CDR3: TGTGCCAGCAGGGATGGGACTAGCGGAGCCGGGGAGCTGTTTTTT.

This chain connects TRBV20-1 to TRBJ2-7; 7 bases match TRBD2. Germline V CDR1 and CDR2: DFQATT, SNEGSKA (reference sequence). The CDR3 runs 17 residues. The trim removed 0 bases at V and 3 bases at J, leaving 14 bases unmatched. This chain's CDR3 is CSARDLTSWTLGYEQYF. The DNA for the CDR3 is TGCAGTGCTAGAGATCTGACTAGCTGGACCCTGGGCTACGAGCAGTACTTC.